The 32 T cell receptor beta chains below all came from one sample that was sequenced in a study of blood T cell repertoires in COVID-19. Assay: immunoSEQ multiplex PCR; the TCRdb copy retains only in-frame clones and omits some. The sample shows roughly 330,000 clones, about 89% of them seen only once. The specimen was peripheral blood. These receptors came from a man younger than 30 who had recovered from COVID-19.

The chain uses TRBV6-5 and TRBJ2-7; no definite D call. The V end lost 5 bases, the J end lost 3 bases, and 17 bases lay between the germline ends. Germline CDR1 and CDR2: MNHEY and SVGAGI. The CDR3 spans 15 residues. In DNA form, the CDR3 reads TGTGCCAGCAGTCCCACAGAACCCCCCCGCTACGAGCAGTACTTC. Translation: CASSPTEPPRYEQYF.

The V call is TRBV10-3, the J call TRBJ1-2, with D uncertain. CDR1 is ENHRY and CDR2 is SYGVKD in the germline V gene. The V and J ends lost 4 bases and 8 bases respectively, with 11 bases between them. The CDR3 totals 12 residues. In DNA form, the CDR3 reads TGTGCCATCAGTGCGGGGTCTGGGGGCTACACCTTC. Translated: CAISAGSGGYTF.

This chain uses TRBV4-1 with TRBJ2-3; TRBD1 agrees at 8 bases. V lost 4 bases and J lost 1; bases outside the gene matches: 4. The CDR3 totals 15 residues. Germline CDR1 reads MGHRA; CDR2 reads YSYEKL. CDR3 region: CASSPQGAGTDTQYF. In nucleotides, the CDR3 is TGCGCCAGCAGCCCCCAGGGGGCTGGCACAGATACGCAGTATTTT.

V and J are TRBV7-9 and TRBJ2-2; the D gene is possibly TRBD1 (5 bases). With 1 base removed from V and 2 bases from J, the gap between germline ends came to 8 bases. Germline V gives CDR1 SEHNR, CDR2 FQNEAQ (reference sequence). The CDR3 extends over 15 amino acids. CDR3 sequence reads: CASSLDTGNTGELFF. The DNA of the CDR3 is TGTGCCAGCAGCTTAGATACAGGAAACACCGGGGAGCTGTTTTTT.

The CDR3 spells CASSLGQHNEKLFF. In DNA form, the CDR3 reads TGTGCCAGCAGCTTGGGACAGCATAATGAAAAACTGTTTTTT. The chain couples TRBV11-1 to TRBJ1-4; 7 bases map to TRBD1. The germline V gene has CDR1 SGHAT and CDR2 FQDESV (reference sequence). Trimming removed 3 bases from V and 4 bases from J; junction bases left unmatched: 2. The CDR3 covers 14 residues.

CDR3 DNA: TGTGCCAGCAGCTTAGCGGGGGGAAAACTGTTTTTT. Protein product: CASSLAGGKLFF. The V and J genes are TRBV7-9 and TRBJ1-4, with a possible D match to TRBD1 (5 bases). CDR1 is SEHNR, CDR2 FQNEAQ, per germline (reference sequence). The CDR3 length is 12 residues. V was pared by 0 bases and J by 10 bases, with 6 bases between. Filled out from reference TRBV7-9 and TRBJ1-4, the complete variable domain reads DTGVSQNPRHKITKRGQNVTFRCDPISEHNRLYWYRQTLGQGPEFLTYFQNEAQLEKSRLLSDRFSAERPKGSFSTLEIQRTEQGDSAMYLCASSLAGGKLFFGSGTQLSVL.

This clone was seen more than once but under ten times. J is TRBJ1-1 and V is TRBV2; perhaps TRBD1 as D (5 bases). Germline CDR1 and CDR2: SNHLY and FYNNEI. The CDR3 has 13 amino acids. The V end was cut by 6 bases, the J end by 8 bases, with 16 bases between. The CDR3 is CASRDASRGEAFF. CDR3 coding DNA: TGTGCCAGCAGGGATGCTTCGCGGGGGGAAGCTTTCTTT.

The gene calls are TRBV18 and TRBJ2-2; the match to TRBD1 covers 9 bases. The CDR3 runs to 16 residues. Germline CDR1 reads KGHSH; CDR2 reads LQKENI. Trimming removed 7 bases from V and 6 bases from J; junction bases left unmatched: 12. The CDR3 DNA reads as TGTGCCAGCTTTGACCGGGACAGGGTGAGCGCCGGGGAGCTGTTTTTT. Protein sequence: CASFDRDRVSAGELFF.

The rearrangement joins TRBV3-1 (or the pseudogene TRBV3-2) to TRBJ2-1, with 11 nucleotides matching TRBD1. This CDR3 has 16 residues. Losses at the gene ends were 2 bases for V and 8 bases for J; bases not matched to a gene: 8. Germline V gene sequence: CDR1 LGHDT, CDR2 YNNKEL (reference sequence). CDR3 loop: CASSQTGQGVDYEQFF. Written as DNA, the CDR3 is TGTGCCAGCAGCCAAACGGGACAGGGGGTCGACTATGAGCAGTTCTTC.

The chain links TRBV10-3 to TRBJ1-2; D remains ambiguous. The CDR3 contains 14 residues. Trimming pared 0 bases from V and 6 bases from J, leaving 11 bases between. Germline V gene sequence: CDR1 ENHRY, CDR2 SYGVKD. CDR3 nucleotide sequence: TGTGCCATCAGTGAGTCGCGGAGGCCGGATGGCTACACCTTC. Translated: CAISESRRPDGYTF.

The CDR3 DNA reads TGCGCCAGCAGCTTGAGTCCAGCGGGGGTCTACAATGAGCAGTTCTTC. Its translation is CASSLSPAGVYNEQFF. The genes are TRBV5-1 and TRBJ2-1, with 8 bases aligning to TRBD2. J gave up 3 bases and V 1 base, and 6 bases lay outside the gene matches. Germline values: CDR1 SGHRS, CDR2 YFSETQ. The CDR3 extends over 16 amino acids. The whole variable domain, filled in from reference TRBV5-1 and TRBJ2-1, reads KAGVTQTPRYLIKTRGQQVTLSCSPISGHRSVSWYQQTPGQGLQFLFEYFSETQRNKGNFPGRFSGRQFSNSRSEMNVSTLELGDSALYLCASSLSPAGVYNEQFFGPGTRLTVL.

The chain has TRBV7-2 and TRBJ2-5; TRBD2 matches at 8 bases. The CDR3 consists of 16 residues. CDR1 is SGHTA, CDR2 FQGNSA, per germline. Germline trimming cut 5 bases from V and 5 bases from J; bases unmatched to any gene: 13. As DNA, the CDR3 is TGTGCCAGCAGCCCGGGGGGGACTCTCTCCCGGGAGACCCAGTACTTC. It encodes CASSPGGTLSRETQYF.

This chain joins TRBV27 and TRBJ1-2; D perhaps matches TRBD1 (5 bases). Deletions cut 2 bases from V and 7 bases from J, with 11 bases between. The CDR3 has 13 amino acids. The germline V gene has CDR1 MNHEY and CDR2 SMNVEV (reference sequence). CDR3 amino acids: CASSLDQGGGYTF. CDR3 DNA: TGTGCCAGCAGTTTAGATCAGGGTGGTGGCTACACCTTC.

This clone occurred a few times. The chain employs TRBV4-3 and TRBJ1-1; 9 nucleotides match TRBD1. The V and J ends lost 4 bases and 11 bases, in that order; junction bases with no gene match: 8. Per the germline V gene, CDR1 is LGHNA and CDR2 is YSLEER. The CDR3 has 13 residues. The CDR3 coding sequence is TGCGCCAGCAGCCTGACAGGGGGTGATGGGGCTTTCTTT. Encoded protein: CASSLTGGDGAFF.

V and J are TRBV12-3 or TRBV12-4 and TRBJ2-1, with D perhaps matching TRBD1 (5 bases). There are 13 residues in the CDR3. V was pared by 6 bases and J by 7 bases, with 13 bases between. CDR3 in DNA: TGTGCCAGCAGCTACCCCGACAGTAATGAGCAGTTCTTC. This encodes CASSYPDSNEQFF.

V gene TRBV25-1 combines with J gene TRBJ1-6; D unresolved. CDR3 length: 15 residues. V lost 1 base to trimming and J lost 10 bases, with 14 bases between them. Per germline, CDR1 MGHDK and CDR2 SYGVNS. CDR3 DNA: TGTGCCAGCAGTGAATCTTCGCGGGGTAGCTCACCCCTCCACTTT. Its translation is CASSESSRGSSPLHF.

The genes are TRBV29-1 and TRBJ2-3; tentative D call: TRBD1 (6 bases). Trimming pared 3 bases from V and 2 bases from J, leaving 9 bases between. Germline-derived CDR1 and CDR2 are SQVTM and ANQGSEA. There are 13 residues in the CDR3. Written as DNA, the CDR3 is TGCAGCGTTGATTCAGGGGTCACAGATACGCAGTATTTT. Encoded protein: CSVDSGVTDTQYF.

The gene calls are TRBV5-6 and TRBJ1-2; D perhaps matches TRBD1 (5 bases). Germline CDR1 and CDR2: SGHDT and YYEEEE. The V end lost 4 bases, the J end lost 5 bases, and 18 bases lay between the germline ends. This CDR3 has 15 amino acids. CDR3 in amino acids: CASSRPVGGTYGYTF. The DNA for the CDR3 is TGTGCCAGCAGCCGCCCGGTGGGGGGAACTTATGGCTACACCTTC.

The genes are TRBV12-3 or TRBV12-4 and TRBJ2-1; 7 bases match TRBD1. There are 13 residues in the CDR3. The V and J ends lost 2 bases and 7 bases, in that order; junction bases with no gene match: 2. The CDR3 nucleotides are TGTGCCAGCAGTTTACCCAGGGGGAATGAGCAGTTCTTC. As protein: CASSLPRGNEQFF.

V usage is TRBV11-2 and J usage is TRBJ1-6; 7 nucleotides match TRBD1. The CDR3 is 15 residues long. CDR1 is SGHAT and CDR2 is FQNNGV in the germline V gene. The V and J ends lost 5 bases and 4 bases, in that order; junction bases with no gene match: 5. As DNA, the CDR3 is TGTGCCAGCAGCACCTCGACAGGGTATAATTCACCCCTCCACTTT. This encodes CASSTSTGYNSPLHF.

The chain links TRBV5-1 to TRBJ2-3, with 7 bases aligning to TRBD2. V lost 3 bases to trimming and J lost 0 bases; unmatched junction nucleotides: 7. The CDR3 consists of 16 residues. Germline CDR1 SGHRS, CDR2 YFSETQ. The CDR3 loop reads CASSWKRDSSTDTQYF. The CDR3 DNA follows: TGCGCCAGCAGCTGGAAGCGGGATTCTAGCACAGATACGCAGTATTTT. The whole variable domain, filled in from reference TRBV5-1 and TRBJ2-3, reads KAGVTQTPRYLIKTRGQQVTLSCSPISGHRSVSWYQQTPGQGLQFLFEYFSETQRNKGNFPGRFSGRQFSNSRSEMNVSTLELGDSALYLCASSWKRDSSTDTQYFGPGTRLTVL.

This sequence joins TRBV5-1 and TRBJ1-2; D may be TRBD1 (5 bases). The ends were cut back, 0 bases at V and 8 bases at J, with 11 bases in the middle. CDR3 length: 13 amino acids. CDR1 and CDR2 (germline): SGHRS, YFSETQ. CDR3 DNA: TGCGCCAGCAGCTTGGTTATGCAGGGAGGCTACACCTTC. Its translation is CASSLVMQGGYTF.

This clone was picked up one time. The chain uses TRBV7-3 and TRBJ1-2; D may be TRBD1 (5 bases). V lost 4 bases to trimming and J lost 2 bases, with 8 bases between them. Germline V gene data show CDR1 as SGHTA and CDR2 as FQGTGA. The CDR3 is made up of 13 amino acids. CDR3 sequence reads: CASSSTENYGYTF. The CDR3 DNA reads TGTGCCAGCAGCTCGACAGAGAACTATGGCTACACCTTC.

This sequence joins TRBV2 and TRBJ2-7, with 10 bases aligning to TRBD1. Germline V gives CDR1 SNHLY, CDR2 FYNNEI. The CDR3 loop spans 14 amino acids. Trimming at V came to 8 bases and at J to 6 bases, leaving 10 bases not matched to a gene. The CDR3 region is CASSVGTGVGEQYF. The CDR3 bases are TGTGCCAGCTCTGTAGGGACAGGGGTAGGCGAGCAGTACTTC.

This clone occurred once. The rearrangement uses TRBV5-1 and TRBJ1-1; D perhaps matches TRBD1 (5 bases). There are 15 residues in the CDR3. Per germline, CDR1 SGHRS and CDR2 YFSETQ. Trimming stripped 4 bases from V and 1 base from J, with 14 bases between. The CDR3 coding sequence is TGCGCCAGCAGCCCCGGAAATACAGGGAACACTGAAGCTTTCTTT. Protein: CASSPGNTGNTEAFF.

In nucleotides, the CDR3 is TGTGCCTGGTATGGGACAGAGATAAACACTGAAGCTTTCTTT. It encodes CAWYGTEINTEAFF. The chain couples TRBV30 to TRBJ1-1, with 7 nucleotides matching TRBD1. Germline trimming cut 5 bases from V and 2 bases from J; bases unmatched to any gene: 8. The CDR3 has 14 residues. CDR1 is GTSNPN and CDR2 is SVGIG in the germline V gene (reference sequence).

There are a few counts of this clone. The genes are TRBV7-9 and TRBJ1-1; 7 bases align to TRBD1. Germline lookup yields CDR1 SEHNR and CDR2 FQNEAQ (reference sequence). Unmatched junction bases numbered 5, after V lost 0 bases and J lost 1 base. This CDR3 spans 16 amino acids. The CDR3 DNA reads as TGTGCCAGCAGCTTAGCCCAGGGACAGACGAACACTGAAGCTTTCTTT. This codes for CASSLAQGQTNTEAFF.

V is TRBV6-5 and J is TRBJ2-7, with no clear D. This CDR3 spans 12 amino acids. The germline V and J ends were trimmed by 5 bases and 4 bases, with 9 bases remaining between them. Germline V CDR1 and CDR2: MNHEY, SVGAGI. CDR3: CASSLPFYEQYF. CDR3 sequence (DNA): TGTGCCAGCAGTCTCCCTTTTTACGAGCAGTACTTC.

Note on this clone: Other DNA sequences in this sample translate to the same CDR3. The genes are TRBV4-3 and TRBJ2-5; possibly TRBD1 for D (6 bases). The CDR3 has 16 amino acids. V was shortened by 0 bases and J by 2 bases, with 13 bases between the two germline ends. Germline lookup yields CDR1 LGHNA and CDR2 YSLEER. The CDR3 region has the DNA TGCGCCAGCAGCCAAGAAAGGGGGTTGGGACAAGAGACCCAGTACTTC. It encodes CASSQERGLGQETQYF.

Comments on this clone: Other nucleotide sequences from this sample produce the same CDR3. The chain joins TRBV20-1 to TRBJ2-7; TRBD2 agrees at 7 bases. Germline CDR1 DFQATT, CDR2 SNEGSKA (reference sequence). The CDR3 covers 14 residues. V gave up 3 bases and J gave up 2 bases; unmatched junction bases: 7. This chain's CDR3 is CSASQASGAYEQYF. The CDR3 DNA is TGCAGTGCTAGTCAGGCTAGCGGTGCCTACGAGCAGTACTTC.

This sequence joins TRBV5-6 and TRBJ1-2; 7 bases are a match to TRBD1. Germline lookup yields CDR1 SGHDT and CDR2 YYEEEE. The length of the CDR3 is 14 residues. V lost 4 bases, J lost 6 bases, and 9 bases stayed unmatched. Here the CDR3 DNA reads TGTGCCAGCAGCAAGGGGACAGCCTCGGATGGCTACACCTTC. Its protein product is CASSKGTASDGYTF.

This clone was picked up one time. The genes are TRBV7-2 and TRBJ1-2; 10 positions match TRBD1. The germline V gene encodes CDR1 SGHTA and CDR2 FQGNSA. The length of the CDR3 is 16 residues. V shed 5 bases and J 8 bases; nucleotides not matched to a gene: 14. CDR3 in amino acids: CASSKSGTGVLEGYTF. The CDR3 DNA is TGTGCCAGCAGCAAATCTGGGACAGGGGTCTTGGAAGGCTACACCTTC.